This T cell receptor beta chain was observed in a study of blood T cell repertoires in COVID-19. Across the study: Some COVID-19 samples were acute and others convalescent; all came from the United States, Italy and Spain.

The CDR3 is 14 residues long. Germline V gene data show CDR1 as MNHEY and CDR2 as SVGAGI. Trimming took off 5 bases at V and 1 base at J, with 11 bases between the two ends. Across roughly 25 US areas, participants ranged in age from 18 to 89 years. Using immunoSEQ multiplex PCR, the repertoire was profiled, and TCRdb retains in-frame clones only, with some absent. The sample shows 140,000 to 150,000 clones, about 80% of them seen only once. The sample was PBMCs or T cells enriched from blood (not recorded which). The TCR sequence derives from a woman aged 50 to 65 who had recovered from COVID-19. The chain has TRBV6-5 and TRBJ1-1, with unresolved D. This chain's CDR3 is CASSPTTKNTEAFF. In nucleotides, the CDR3 is TGTGCCAGCAGTCCCACCACTAAGAACACTGAAGCTTTCTTT.